Listed here are 27 T cell receptor beta chains from one sample, sequenced in a study of beta chain features in type 1 diabetes. The entirety of the isolated RNA underwent reverse transcription, so expressed TCRB transcripts were sequenced. The data were produced by immunoSEQ multiplex PCR, yet TCRdb's version contains in-frame clones alone and is incomplete. The sample lists fewer than 900,000 clones, roughly 16% occurring once. The sequenced material came from naive CD4+ T cells from blood. Every receptor here comes from a woman between 18 and 29 years old in good health.

Worth noting for this clone: The sample holds other DNA sequences that translate to the same CDR3. The V and J genes are TRBV5-1 and TRBJ2-1, with 13 bases lining up with TRBD2. The ends lost 5 bases at V and 6 bases at J; junction bases unmatched: 5. CDR1 is SGHRS and CDR2 is YFSETQ in the germline V gene. The CDR3 consists of 15 residues. CDR3 amino acids: CASSLGLAGVNEQFF. DNA of the CDR3: TGCGCCAGCAGTCTCGGACTAGCGGGAGTCAATGAGCAGTTCTTC.

This clone came up a few times. The chain employs TRBV10-3 and TRBJ2-1; 11 positions match TRBD1. CDR3 length equals 15 residues. Germline CDR1 and CDR2: ENHRY and SYGVKD. V trimming: 7 bases; J trimming: 10 bases; junction bases outside the gene matches: 12. The CDR3 is CAIKEHGTGGEEQFF. CDR3 DNA: TGTGCCATCAAGGAGCACGGGACAGGGGGAGAAGAGCAGTTCTTC.

The chain has TRBV7-2 and TRBJ2-1, with 10 nucleotides matching TRBD2. The germline CDR1 and CDR2 sequences are SGHTA and FQGNSA. V dropped 1 base and J dropped 7; count of bases not matched to a gene: 7. The CDR3 sequence is 16 residues long. CDR3 loop: CASSLDASGGWNEQFF. The CDR3 coding sequence is TGTGCCAGCAGCTTAGATGCTAGCGGGGGATGGAATGAGCAGTTCTTC. Full variable domain (rest looked up from reference TRBV7-2 and TRBJ2-1): GAGVSQSPSNKVTEKGKDVELRCDPISGHTALYWYRQSLGQGLEFLIYFQGNSAPDKSGLPSDRFSAERTGGSVSTLTIQRTQQEDSAVYLCASSLDASGGWNEQFFGPGTRLTVL.

The V gene is TRBV2, the J gene TRBJ2-3, with unresolved D. Germline V gene lookup returns CDR1 SNHLY and CDR2 FYNNEI. Trimming removed 8 bases from V and 3 bases from J, with 15 bases in between. The CDR3 runs 14 residues. The CDR3 loop reads CASSVRVWTDTQYF. As DNA, the CDR3 is TGTGCCAGCTCCGTTAGGGTGTGGACAGATACGCAGTATTTT.

The J gene is TRBJ2-6, the V gene TRBV9; D uncertain. The V gene's germline CDR1 is SGDLS and CDR2 YYNGEE. V lost 0 bases, J lost 4 bases, and 14 bases lay in between. This CDR3 has 17 amino acids. DNA for the CDR3: TGTGCCAGCAGCGTAGTGGCCCTGCACTCCGGGGCCAACGTCCTGACTTTC. Protein product: CASSVVALHSGANVLTF.

Only a few counts were recorded for this clone. This chain connects TRBV5-4 to TRBJ2-1; 8 bases agree with TRBD1. Looked up from germline, CDR1 is SGHNT and CDR2 is YYREEE (reference sequence). The CDR3 is made up of 12 amino acids. The ends lost 4 bases at V and 12 bases at J; junction bases unmatched: 6. CDR3 protein: CASSDRDRLQFF. The CDR3 DNA reads as TGTGCCAGCAGCGACCGGGACAGGTTGCAGTTCTTC.

The chain employs TRBV15 and TRBJ2-6; D is perhaps TRBD2 (5 bases). The germline V gene has CDR1 LNHNV and CDR2 YYDKDF (reference sequence). Trimming shortened V by 0 bases and J by 3 bases, and 12 bases separated the two germline ends. The CDR3 covers 17 residues. This CDR3 is CATSRDGREFGANVLTF. The CDR3 coding sequence is TGTGCCACCAGCAGAGATGGTCGGGAATTTGGGGCCAACGTCCTGACTTTC.

The rearrangement uses TRBV5-4 and TRBJ1-3; 7 nucleotides align to TRBD1. J lost 6 bases, V lost 3 bases, and 9 bases had no gene match. CDR3 size: 15 residues. Germline V gene sequence: CDR1 SGHNT, CDR2 YYREEE (reference sequence). CDR3 loop: CASSSGQAELNTIYF. CDR3 bases: TGTGCCAGCAGCTCCGGACAGGCCGAGTTAAACACCATATATTTT.

This clone has just a few counts. The CDR3 sequence: CASSSGTSGFDTQYF. Written as DNA, the CDR3 is TGTGCCAGCAGCAGCGGGACTAGCGGGTTTGATACGCAGTATTTT. V and J are TRBV11-2 and TRBJ2-3; TRBD2 aligns across 12 bases. The CDR3 length is 15 residues. Losses at the gene ends were 5 bases for V and 6 bases for J; bases not matched to a gene: 6. Germline V gene sequence: CDR1 SGHAT, CDR2 FQNNGV.

The rearrangement uses TRBV15 and TRBJ2-1; D is uncertain. The CDR3 length is 13 residues. The V and J ends lost 0 bases and 4 bases respectively, with 4 bases between them. Germline V CDR1 and CDR2: LNHNV, YYDKDF (reference sequence). CDR3 coding DNA: TGTGCCACCAGCAGAGAACAATACAATGAGCAGTTCTTC. It codes for CATSREQYNEQFF.

This clone was counted a few times. The chain links TRBV5-1 to TRBJ1-2, with D tentatively TRBD1 (5 bases). The V and J ends lost 1 base and 3 bases respectively, with 10 bases between them. CDR1 is SGHRS and CDR2 is YFSETQ in the germline V gene. The CDR3 has 14 amino acids. CDR3 sequence: CASSLFGTDYGYTF. CDR3 coding DNA: TGCGCCAGCAGCTTGTTCGGGACCGACTATGGCTACACCTTC. The full variable domain, in which reference TRBV5-1 and TRBJ1-2 provide the parts outside the CDR3, is KAGVTQTPRYLIKTRGQQVTLSCSPISGHRSVSWYQQTPGQGLQFLFEYFSETQRNKGNFPGRFSGRQFSNSRSEMNVSTLELGDSALYLCASSLFGTDYGYTFGSGTRLTVV.

This clone was observed a handful of times. CDR3 coding DNA: TGTGCCAGCAGCGTAGATGGTAGGGGGCAGGGAACTGAAGCTTTCTTT. Its translation is CASSVDGRGQGTEAFF. The V call is TRBV9, the J call TRBJ1-1, with 7 bases identical to TRBD1. Germline CDR1 reads SGDLS; CDR2 reads YYNGEE. V trimming: 0 bases; J trimming: 5 bases; junction bases outside the gene matches: 10. This CDR3 has 16 amino acids.

This sequence joins TRBV10-3 and TRBJ1-1; 7 bases are a match to TRBD1. The germline V gene has CDR1 ENHRY and CDR2 SYGVKD. The junction had 3 bases not matched to a gene; V was cut back by 5 bases and J by 6 bases. This CDR3 region has 12 residues. In DNA, the CDR3 is TGTGCCATCAGTAGACAGGGCTCTGAAGCTTTCTTT. Amino acid sequence: CAISRQGSEAFF.

This clone has a handful of counts. This sequence joins TRBV7-8 and TRBJ1-5, with D perhaps matching TRBD1 (6 bases). V dropped 5 bases and J dropped 6 bases, with 23 bases sitting between them. Germline lookup yields CDR1 SGHVS and CDR2 FQNEAQ. CDR3 length: 17 amino acids. Written as DNA, the CDR3 is TGTGCCAGCAGCCTAGGACCCGGACAGATCGCGGGTCAGCCCCAGCATTTT. Residues: CASSLGPGQIAGQPQHF. Full variable domain (remainder filled in from reference TRBV7-8 and TRBJ1-5): GAGVSQSPRYKVAKRGQDVALRCDPISGHVSLFWYQQALGQGPEFLTYFQNEAQLDKSGLPSDRFFAERPEGSVSTLKIQRTQQEDSAVYLCASSLGPGQIAGQPQHFGDGTRLSIL.

The V gene is TRBV5-6, the J gene TRBJ2-1; no clear D. Germline V gene sequence: CDR1 SGHDT, CDR2 YYEEEE. The CDR3 has 15 residues. The V end was cut by 0 bases, the J end by 6 bases, with 13 bases between. CDR3 sequence (DNA): TGTGCCAGCAGCTTGGCCGTTGGGCTCGCCAATGAGCAGTTCTTC. As protein: CASSLAVGLANEQFF.

In this sample, this clone turned up a few times. The chain has TRBV15 and TRBJ2-3, with D maybe TRBD2 (6 bases). V lost 4 bases to trimming and J lost 4 bases, with 18 bases between them. Germline lookup yields CDR1 LNHNV and CDR2 YYDKDF (reference sequence). The CDR3 length is 16 residues. DNA for the CDR3: TGTGCCACCAGCACCCGTCGGGGGTATGCAGCAGATACGCAGTATTTT. Protein product: CATSTRRGYAADTQYF.

This chain uses TRBV6-6 with TRBJ2-2, with D tentatively TRBD1 (5 bases). The CDR3 totals 16 residues. The V and J ends lost 0 bases and 6 bases respectively, with 14 bases between them. Germline V gives CDR1 MNHNY, CDR2 SVGAGI (reference sequence). The CDR3 bases are TGTGCCAGCAGTTACTCGGGGCTCGGTGACGCCGGGGAGCTGTTTTTT. It codes for CASSYSGLGDAGELFF.

The sample holds a few counts of this clone. The chain links TRBV11-2 to TRBJ2-2, with D possibly being TRBD1 (6 bases). This CDR3 spans 15 amino acids. Germline V CDR1 and CDR2: SGHAT, FQNNGV. V lost 6 bases, J lost 5 bases, and 16 bases lay in between. CDR3 DNA: TGTGCCAGCAGAAGCAGGGGCGCCCGGACCGGGGAGCTGTTTTTT. Encoded protein: CASRSRGARTGELFF. The variable domain in full, with the rest retrieved from reference TRBV11-2 and TRBJ2-2, is EAGVAQSPRYKIIEKRQSVAFWCNPISGHATLYWYQQILGQGPKLLIQFQNNGVVDDSQLPKDRFSAERLKGVDSTLKIQPAKLEDSAVYLCASRSRGARTGELFFGEGSRLTVL.

There are a few counts of this clone. The chain has TRBV7-6 and TRBJ2-7, with D perhaps assigned TRBD1 or TRBD2 (5 bases each). Germline loops: CDR1 SGHVS, CDR2 FNYEAQ. CDR3 size: 15 residues. Between the trimmed V and J ends, which lost 8 bases and 4 bases, there was a span of 21 bases. CDR3 bases: TGTGCCAGCTCCACCGGGACCGCACCTCTATACGAGCAGTACTTC. Translating gives CASSTGTAPLYEQYF. Full variable domain (rest looked up from reference TRBV7-6 and TRBJ2-7): GAGVSQSPRYKVTKRGQDVALRCDPISGHVSLYWYRQALGQGPEFLTYFNYEAQQDKSGLPNDRFSAERPEGSISTLTIQRTEQRDSAMYRCASSTGTAPLYEQYFGPGTRLTVT.

The chain carries TRBV18 and TRBJ2-1, with 10 bases aligning to TRBD1. This CDR3 spans 17 amino acids. Trimming removed 2 bases from V and 7 bases from J; junction bases left unmatched: 11. Germline V CDR1 and CDR2: KGHSH, LQKENI. The CDR3 DNA reads TGTGCCAGCTCACCATCGCCAGGACAGGGGGTCCTGAATGAGCAGTTCTTC. It is translated as CASSPSPGQGVLNEQFF.

The table lists this clone with a few counts. The V and J genes are TRBV7-9 and TRBJ2-1, with unresolved D. The length of the CDR3 is 12 residues. Trimming shortened V by 5 bases and J by 4 bases, and 6 bases separated the two germline ends. The germline V gene encodes CDR1 SEHNR and CDR2 FQNEAQ (reference sequence). The CDR3 protein is CASSLSYNEQFF. The DNA of the CDR3 is TGTGCCAGCAGCCTATCGTACAATGAGCAGTTCTTC.

This chain links TRBV18 with TRBJ2-3, with 13 bases that match TRBD2. There are 18 residues in the CDR3. The germline gives CDR1 KGHSH, CDR2 LQKENI. With 6 bases clipped from V and 7 bases from J, the junction kept 16 bases outside the gene matches. The CDR3 region is CASSPRFDRTSGSHTQYF. DNA of the CDR3: TGTGCCAGCTCCCCGCGATTCGATCGGACTAGCGGGAGTCATACGCAGTATTTT.

V usage is TRBV18 and J usage is TRBJ2-7, with 10 bases lining up with TRBD1. CDR1 and CDR2 (germline): KGHSH, LQKENI. Unmatched junction bases numbered 4, after V lost 0 bases and J lost 2 bases. The CDR3 totals 16 residues. CDR3 protein: CASSPPRQGATYEQYF. The CDR3 DNA is TGTGCCAGCTCACCACCGCGACAGGGGGCTACCTACGAGCAGTACTTC.

The V call is TRBV6-6, the J call TRBJ2-1; weak D call: TRBD1 (5 bases). V was cut by 7 bases and J by 3 bases, with 16 bases left in between. The CDR3 length is 15 residues. CDR1 and CDR2 (germline): MNHNY, SVGAGI (reference sequence). CDR3 loop: CASNNAGSGYNEQFF. CDR3 DNA sequence: TGTGCCAGCAACAACGCAGGGTCCGGCTACAATGAGCAGTTCTTC.

V and J are TRBV4-3 and TRBJ2-4, with D unresolved. The V and J ends lost 0 bases and 0 bases respectively, with 9 bases between them. CDR1 is LGHNA, CDR2 YSLEER, per germline. The length of the CDR3 is 16 residues. The CDR3, as DNA: TGCGCCAGCAGCCAAGATTTGCGTATAGCCAAAAACATTCAGTACTTC. Translation: CASSQDLRIAKNIQYF.

The chain has TRBV27 and TRBJ2-1; 12 nucleotides match TRBD2. The CDR3 contains 16 residues. V lost 5 bases to trimming and J lost 3 bases; unmatched junction nucleotides: 5. CDR1 is MNHEY, CDR2 SMNVEV, per germline (reference sequence). CDR3: CASSKGTSGHYNEQFF. For the CDR3, the DNA is TGTGCCAGCAGTAAAGGGACTAGCGGGCACTACAATGAGCAGTTCTTC.

The J gene is TRBJ1-3, the V gene TRBV5-5; D not resolved. The germline V gene has CDR1 SGHKS and CDR2 YYEKEE (reference sequence). CDR3 length: 13 amino acids. V was cut by 0 bases and J by 1 base, with 2 bases left in between. CDR3 sequence: CASSLGSGNTIYF. The CDR3 bases are TGTGCCAGCAGCTTGGGGTCTGGAAACACCATATATTTT.